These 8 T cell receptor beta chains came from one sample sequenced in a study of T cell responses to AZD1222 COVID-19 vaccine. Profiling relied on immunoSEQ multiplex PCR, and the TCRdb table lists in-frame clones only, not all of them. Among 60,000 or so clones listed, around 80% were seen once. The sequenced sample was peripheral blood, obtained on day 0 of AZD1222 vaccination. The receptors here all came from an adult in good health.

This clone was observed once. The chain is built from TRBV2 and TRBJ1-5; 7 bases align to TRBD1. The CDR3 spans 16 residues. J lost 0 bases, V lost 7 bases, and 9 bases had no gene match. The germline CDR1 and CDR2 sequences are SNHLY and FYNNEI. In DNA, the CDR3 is TGTGCCAGCACCTCGGGACAGCTTTATAGCAATCAGCCCCAGCATTTT. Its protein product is CASTSGQLYSNQPQHF.

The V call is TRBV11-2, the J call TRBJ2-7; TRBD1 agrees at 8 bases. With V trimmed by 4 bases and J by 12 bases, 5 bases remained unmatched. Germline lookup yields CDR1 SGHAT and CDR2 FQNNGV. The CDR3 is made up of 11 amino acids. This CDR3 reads CASSSGGVLYF. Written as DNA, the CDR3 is TGTGCCAGCAGCTCAGGGGGCGTGCTGTACTTC.

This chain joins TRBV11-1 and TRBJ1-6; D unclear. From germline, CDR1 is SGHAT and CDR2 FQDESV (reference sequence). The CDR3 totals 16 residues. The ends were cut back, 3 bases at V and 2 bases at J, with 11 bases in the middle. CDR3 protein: CASSFDGMTYNSPLHF. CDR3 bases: TGTGCCAGCAGCTTCGACGGCATGACCTATAATTCACCCCTCCACTTT.

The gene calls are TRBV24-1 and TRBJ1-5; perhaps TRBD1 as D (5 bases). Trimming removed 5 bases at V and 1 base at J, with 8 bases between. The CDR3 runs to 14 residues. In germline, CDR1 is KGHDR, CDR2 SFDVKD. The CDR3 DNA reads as TGTGCCACCAGTGCCCGGGACAGCAATCAGCCCCAGCATTTT. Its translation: CATSARDSNQPQHF.

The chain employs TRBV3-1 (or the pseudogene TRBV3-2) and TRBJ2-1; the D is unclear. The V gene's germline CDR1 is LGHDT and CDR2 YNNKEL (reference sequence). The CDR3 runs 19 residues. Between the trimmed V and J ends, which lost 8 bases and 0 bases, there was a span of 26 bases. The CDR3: CASRATDPRNSLSYNEQFF. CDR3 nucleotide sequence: TGTGCCAGCCGGGCTACGGATCCCCGAAATTCCCTCTCCTACAATGAGCAGTTCTTC.

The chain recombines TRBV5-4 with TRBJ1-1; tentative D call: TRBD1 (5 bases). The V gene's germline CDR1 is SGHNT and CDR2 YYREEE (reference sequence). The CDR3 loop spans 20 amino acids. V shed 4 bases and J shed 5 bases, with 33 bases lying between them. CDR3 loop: CASSAWKLRGKPEGWTEAFF. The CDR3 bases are TGTGCCAGCAGCGCCTGGAAGTTGCGGGGGAAGCCCGAGGGATGGACTGAAGCTTTCTTT.

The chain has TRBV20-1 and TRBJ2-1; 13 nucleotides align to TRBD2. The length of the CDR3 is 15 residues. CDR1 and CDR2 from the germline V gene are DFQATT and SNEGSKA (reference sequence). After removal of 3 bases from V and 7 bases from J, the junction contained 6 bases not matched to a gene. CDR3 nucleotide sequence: TGCAGTGCTAGTGACGGGACTAGCGGGATTAATGAGCAGTTCTTC. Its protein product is CSASDGTSGINEQFF.

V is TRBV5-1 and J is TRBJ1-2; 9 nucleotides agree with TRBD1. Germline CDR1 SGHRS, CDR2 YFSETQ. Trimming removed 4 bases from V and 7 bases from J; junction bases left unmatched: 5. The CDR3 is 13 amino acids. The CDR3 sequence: CASSVGQGAGYTF. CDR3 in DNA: TGCGCCAGCAGCGTGGGACAGGGTGCTGGCTACACCTTC.